Each of the 29 T cell receptor beta chains below was sequenced from the same sample in a study of T cell responses to AZD1222 COVID-19 vaccine. Produced via immunoSEQ multiplex PCR; TCRdb's table is partial and in-frame only. Found here are some 150,000 clones, just over 90% of them singletons; the top ten hold around 4.4%. The specimen comprised peripheral blood, sampled on day 0 of MenACWY control vaccination. These receptors all come from an adult in good health.

The chain employs TRBV5-1 and TRBJ1-2, with 7 bases lining up with TRBD1. After removal of 4 bases from V and 5 bases from J, the junction contained 8 bases not matched to a gene. CDR1 SGHRS and CDR2 YFSETQ come from the germline V gene. The CDR3 contains 14 residues. The DNA of the CDR3 is TGCGCCAGCAGCCCGATCGCAGGGGGTTATGGCTACACCTTC. This sequence encodes CASSPIAGGYGYTF.

This chain uses TRBV19 with TRBJ1-4, with D possibly TRBD1 on 6 matching bases. Germline lookup yields CDR1 LNHDA and CDR2 SQIVND (reference sequence). This CDR3 is built from 14 residues. V gave up 7 bases and J gave up 6 bases, with 15 bases separating them. The DNA for the CDR3 is TGTGCCAGTACCTCGACGGGGGCCGATGAAAAACTGTTTTTT. It encodes CASTSTGADEKLFF.

The chain carries TRBV5-1 and TRBJ1-2; D is unresolved. Trimming shortened V by 2 bases and J by 3 bases, and 8 bases separated the two germline ends. CDR3 size: 13 residues. Per the germline V gene, CDR1 is SGHRS and CDR2 is YFSETQ. The CDR3 loop reads CASSLPSDYGYTF. The CDR3 bases are TGCGCCAGCAGCTTACCATCGGACTATGGCTACACCTTC.

The V gene is TRBV11-2, the J gene TRBJ2-3; 8 bases agree with TRBD2. Trimming cost V 0 bases and J 2 bases; bases outside gene matches: 7. Germline-derived CDR1 and CDR2 are SGHAT and FQNNGV. The CDR3 length is 17 residues. DNA of the CDR3: TGTGCCAGCAGCTTAGAGGTCGGCGGGAGGATCACAGATACGCAGTATTTT. Amino acid sequence: CASSLEVGGRITDTQYF.

The rearrangement joins TRBV5-1 to TRBJ2-7, with TRBD1 identical over 12 bases. The germline V gene has CDR1 SGHRS and CDR2 YFSETQ. The CDR3 consists of 16 residues. V was pared by 2 bases and J by 7 bases, with 10 bases of the junction left unmatched. CDR3 amino acids: CASSFAGTGGAGEQYF. The CDR3 DNA reads as TGCGCCAGCAGCTTCGCCGGGACAGGGGGCGCGGGGGAGCAGTACTTC.

This clone occurred a few times. The genes are TRBV6-5 and TRBJ2-7, with D possibly TRBD2 on 5 matching bases. Trimming cost V 5 bases and J 0 bases, with 14 bases left between them. The length of the CDR3 is 15 residues. The germline gives CDR1 MNHEY, CDR2 SVGAGI. CDR3 residues: CASSPLSGASYEQYF. In DNA form, the CDR3 reads TGTGCCAGCAGTCCCCTAAGCGGAGCCTCCTACGAGCAGTACTTC.

This chain connects TRBV7-9 to TRBJ2-3, with 7 bases aligning to TRBD1. CDR3 size: 16 residues. V lost 1 base and J lost 1; bases outside the gene matches: 5. Germline CDR1 reads SEHNR; CDR2 reads FQNEAQ (reference sequence). CDR3 sequence (DNA): TGTGCCAGCAGCTTAGGAACAGGGGTTGGCACAGATACGCAGTATTTT. Encoded protein: CASSLGTGVGTDTQYF.

The genes are TRBV29-1 and TRBJ2-3; possible D gene TRBD1, 6 bases. The V end was cut by 7 bases, the J end by 4 bases, with 18 bases between. The CDR3 is made up of 14 amino acids. Germline V gene data show CDR1 as SQVTM and CDR2 as ANQGSEA. The CDR3 coding sequence is TGCAGCGCTGCCAAGGGGGTAGGGGCAGATACGCAGTATTTT. Translating it yields CSAAKGVGADTQYF.

This clone was found once. The chain recombines TRBV6-5 with TRBJ1-2; maybe TRBD1 (6 bases). There are 11 residues in the CDR3. V was pared by 6 bases and J by 9 bases, with 11 bases between. The V gene's germline CDR1 is MNHEY and CDR2 SVGAGI. The CDR3 protein is CASRNTGSYTF. DNA of the CDR3: TGTGCCAGCAGGAACACAGGGAGCTACACCTTC.

This rearrangement joins TRBV28 to TRBJ1-1, with D perhaps matching TRBD1 (5 bases). The CDR3 loop spans 13 amino acids. Germline values: CDR1 MDHEN, CDR2 SYDVKM. V lost 3 bases and J 5 bases, leaving 10 bases between the germline ends. CDR3: CASSLGVRTEAFF. In DNA, the CDR3 is TGTGCCAGCAGTTTGGGGGTAAGGACTGAAGCTTTCTTT. The entire variable domain, with the rest obtained from reference TRBV28 and TRBJ1-1, is as follows: DVKVTQSSRYLVKRTGEKVFLECVQDMDHENMFWYRQDPGLGLRLIYFSYDVKMKEKGDIPEGYSVSREKKERFSLILESASTNQTSMYLCASSLGVRTEAFFGQGTRLTVV.

This clone occurred a few times. The gene calls are TRBV2 and TRBJ2-3; D gene uncertain. Germline loops: CDR1 SNHLY, CDR2 FYNNEI. V dropped 7 bases and J dropped 4 bases, with 18 bases sitting between them. The CDR3 sequence is 15 residues long. The CDR3 here is CASKVLQTVSDTQYF. The CDR3 coding sequence is TGTGCCAGCAAGGTCCTCCAGACCGTTTCAGATACGCAGTATTTT.

The chain carries TRBV5-1 and TRBJ2-3; 7 bases map to TRBD2. This CDR3 has 16 amino acids. CDR1 and CDR2 (germline): SGHRS, YFSETQ. Unmatched junction bases numbered 11, after V lost 7 bases and J lost 0 bases. CDR3 region: CASGRTSAPSTDTQYF. For the CDR3, the DNA is TGCGCCAGCGGGCGAACTAGCGCTCCTAGCACAGATACGCAGTATTTT. The complete variable domain, with remaining parts taken from reference TRBV5-1 and TRBJ2-3, reads KAGVTQTPRYLIKTRGQQVTLSCSPISGHRSVSWYQQTPGQGLQFLFEYFSETQRNKGNFPGRFSGRQFSNSRSEMNVSTLELGDSALYLCASGRTSAPSTDTQYFGPGTRLTVL.

This chain connects TRBV9 to TRBJ1-3; perhaps TRBD1 as D (5 bases). V dropped 0 bases and J dropped 0 bases, with 10 bases sitting between them. CDR1 and CDR2 (germline): SGDLS, YYNGEE. The CDR3 has 16 amino acids. The CDR3 loop is CASSVDTGSSGNTIYF. The CDR3 nucleotides read TGTGCCAGCAGCGTAGACACAGGTTCCTCTGGAAACACCATATATTTT.

The gene calls are TRBV9 and TRBJ2-2; 12 positions agree with TRBD2. The CDR3 extends over 17 amino acids. The germline CDR1 and CDR2 sequences are SGDLS and YYNGEE. V lost 0 bases, J lost 8 bases, and 8 bases stayed unmatched. CDR3 sequence reads: CASSVASGRARGGELFF. The CDR3 DNA reads TGTGCCAGCAGCGTAGCTAGCGGGAGGGCCCGAGGTGGGGAGCTGTTTTTT.

The V gene is TRBV29-1, the J gene TRBJ1-1; no reliable D call. The CDR3 runs 14 residues. Germline CDR1 SQVTM, CDR2 ANQGSEA. V dropped 0 bases and J dropped 0 bases, with 8 bases sitting between them. CDR3 in DNA: TGCAGCGTTGAAGAAGCAGGATTGAACACTGAAGCTTTCTTT. Protein sequence: CSVEEAGLNTEAFF.

The chain joins TRBV30 to TRBJ1-6; D is unclear. Per germline, CDR1 GTSNPN and CDR2 SVGIG (reference sequence). Trimming left V 2 bases short and J 7 bases short, with 12 bases between. The CDR3 extends over 14 amino acids. CDR3 sequence reads: CAWSRGSKNSPLHF. The CDR3 bases are TGTGCCTGGAGTAGAGGGTCCAAGAATTCACCCCTCCACTTT.

Worth noting for this clone: Relative to the germline gene, one junction end is altered; a read error may explain this. The V call is TRBV7-7, the J call TRBJ2-1; D uncertain. This CDR3 is 15 amino acids long. Germline values: CDR1 SSHAT, CDR2 FNYEAQ (reference sequence). This CDR3 is CASSIDPSSYNEQFF. In DNA form, the CDR3 reads TGTGCTAGCAGCATTGACCCTAGCTCCTACAATGAGCAGTTCTTC.

The chain carries TRBV5-5 and TRBJ2-7, with no clear D. The CDR3 is 13 amino acids. With 0 bases removed from V and 3 bases from J, the gap between germline ends came to 7 bases. CDR1 SGHKS and CDR2 YYEKEE come from the germline V gene (reference sequence). The DNA of the CDR3 is TGTGCCAGCAGCTTGGGGGCAAACTACGAGCAGTACTTC. Its translation is CASSLGANYEQYF.

The rearrangement links TRBV30 to TRBJ1-1; D is undetermined. Germline assignment: CDR1 GTSNPN and CDR2 SVGIG (reference sequence). CDR3 length equals 11 residues. Trimming left V 3 bases short and J 6 bases short, with 8 bases between. This chain's CDR3 is CAWRDGSEAFF. The CDR3 DNA reads TGTGCCTGGAGGGACGGTTCTGAAGCTTTCTTT.

The chain is built from TRBV10-1 and TRBJ1-1; D uncertain. V lost 7 bases, J lost 0 bases, and 9 bases lay in between. CDR3 length: 13 residues. Per germline, CDR1 WNHNN and CDR2 SYGVQD (reference sequence). Written as DNA, the CDR3 is TGCGCCAGCACCCTCCCCATGAACACTGAAGCTTTCTTT. This gives the protein CASTLPMNTEAFF.

As for this clone: A read error may account for a junction end that differs from germline. J is TRBJ1-3 and V is TRBV4-2, with 9 bases that match TRBD1. Germline lookup yields CDR1 LGHNA and CDR2 YNFKEQ. The CDR3 contains 17 residues. The DNA of the CDR3 is TGTGCCAGCAGTCAAGGCCCGGGACAGGGCTCTGGAAACACCATATATTTT. This codes for CASSQGPGQGSGNTIYF.

V usage is TRBV28 and J usage is TRBJ2-7; D is uncertain. The CDR3 is made up of 14 amino acids. Deletions cut 6 bases from V and 0 bases from J, with 12 bases between. Per the germline V gene, CDR1 is MDHEN and CDR2 is SYDVKM. The DNA for the CDR3 is TGTGCCAGCAGCAGATTACTGAACTCCTACGAGCAGTACTTC. Translating gives CASSRLLNSYEQYF.

The genes are TRBV11-3 and TRBJ1-4, with 8 bases aligning to TRBD1. With 3 bases clipped from V and 8 bases from J, the junction kept 5 bases outside the gene matches. The CDR3 sequence is 14 residues long. CDR1 and CDR2 (germline): SGHNT, YENEEA. The CDR3 DNA follows: TGTGCCAGCAGCTTTTCCTCAGGGGGCGAAAAACTGTTTTTT. As protein: CASSFSSGGEKLFF.

The rearrangement uses TRBV6-5 and TRBJ1-6; D is ambiguous. Per germline, CDR1 MNHEY and CDR2 SVGAGI. Between the trimmed V and J ends, which lost 2 bases and 5 bases, there was a span of 1 base. CDR3 length: 12 amino acids. The CDR3 DNA is TGTGCCAGCAGTTACCATAATTCACCCCTCCACTTT. It specifies CASSYHNSPLHF.

The chain joins TRBV18 to TRBJ1-1; maybe TRBD1 (5 bases). V lost 11 bases and J lost 1, with 14 bases in between. The CDR3 length is 13 residues. Germline CDR1 KGHSH, CDR2 LQKENI. The DNA for the CDR3 is TGTGCCGTCAGGATGGGGGGGAACACTGAAGCTTTCTTT. This translates into CAVRMGGNTEAFF.

In its sample, this clone was seen once. This chain uses TRBV15 with TRBJ1-4; perhaps TRBD1 as D (5 bases). V shed 5 bases and J shed 7 bases, with 17 bases lying between them. The CDR3 is 15 amino acids. From germline, CDR1 is LNHNV and CDR2 YYDKDF (reference sequence). The CDR3 region has the DNA TGTGCCACCAGCGACTCAGGGAGCCAAAGTGAAAAACTGTTTTTT. It yields the protein CATSDSGSQSEKLFF.

V is TRBV3-1 (or the pseudogene TRBV3-2) and J is TRBJ2-1; maybe TRBD2 (6 bases). The CDR3 has 18 amino acids. Germline-derived CDR1 and CDR2 are LGHDT and YNNKEL (reference sequence). V was trimmed by 4 bases and J by 2 bases, leaving 21 bases between them. CDR3: CASSPVGGLADTYNEQFF. CDR3 coding DNA: TGTGCCAGCAGCCCGGTGGGGGGATTAGCGGACACCTACAATGAGCAGTTCTTC.

The chain links TRBV7-2 to TRBJ2-2; TRBD2 agrees at 9 bases. V trimming: 5 bases; J trimming: 0 bases; junction bases outside the gene matches: 7. Looked up from germline, CDR1 is SGHTA and CDR2 is FQGNSA. The CDR3 is 17 amino acids. The CDR3 nucleotides are TGTGCCAGCAGCCACCTCACTAGCGGGCCGAACACCGGGGAGCTGTTTTTT. This codes for CASSHLTSGPNTGELFF.

The chain carries TRBV7-6 and TRBJ1-1; D not certain. V shed 0 bases and J shed 6 bases, with 11 bases lying between them. The CDR3 length is 14 residues. CDR1 is SGHVS and CDR2 is FNYEAQ in the germline V gene. The CDR3 here is CASSLAAQAAEAFF. The CDR3 bases are TGTGCCAGCAGCTTAGCAGCCCAGGCCGCTGAAGCTTTCTTT.